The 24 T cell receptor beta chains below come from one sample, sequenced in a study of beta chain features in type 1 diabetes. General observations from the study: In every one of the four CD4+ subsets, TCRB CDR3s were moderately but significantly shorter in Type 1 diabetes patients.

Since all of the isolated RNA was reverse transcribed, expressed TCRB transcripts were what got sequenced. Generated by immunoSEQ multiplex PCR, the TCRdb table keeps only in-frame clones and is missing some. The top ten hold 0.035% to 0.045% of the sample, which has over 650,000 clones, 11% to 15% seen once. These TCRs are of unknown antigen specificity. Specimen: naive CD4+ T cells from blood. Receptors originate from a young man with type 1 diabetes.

The CDR3 protein is CASSSLILRDTPGNEQFF. The CDR3 nucleotides are TGTGCCAGCAGTTCGTTGATTCTTCGGGACACCCCTGGGAATGAGCAGTTCTTC. The V call is TRBV28, the J call TRBJ2-1; the D gene is possibly TRBD1 (6 bases). The length of the CDR3 is 18 residues. CDR1 and CDR2 (germline): MDHEN, SYDVKM. V dropped 4 bases and J dropped 7 bases, with 26 bases sitting between them.

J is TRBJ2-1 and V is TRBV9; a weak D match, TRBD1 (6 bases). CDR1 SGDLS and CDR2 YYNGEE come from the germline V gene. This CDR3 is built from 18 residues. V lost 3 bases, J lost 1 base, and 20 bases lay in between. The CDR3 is CASSAQSGASRSYNEQFF. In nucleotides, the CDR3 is TGTGCCAGCAGCGCTCAATCAGGGGCTAGCAGATCCTACAATGAGCAGTTCTTC.

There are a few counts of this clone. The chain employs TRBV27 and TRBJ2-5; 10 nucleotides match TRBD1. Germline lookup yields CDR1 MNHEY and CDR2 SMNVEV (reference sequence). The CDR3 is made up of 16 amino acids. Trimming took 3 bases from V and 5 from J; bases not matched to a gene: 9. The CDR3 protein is CASSFLGQGNRETQYF. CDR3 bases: TGTGCCAGCAGTTTCCTGGGACAGGGGAATAGGGAGACCCAGTACTTC.

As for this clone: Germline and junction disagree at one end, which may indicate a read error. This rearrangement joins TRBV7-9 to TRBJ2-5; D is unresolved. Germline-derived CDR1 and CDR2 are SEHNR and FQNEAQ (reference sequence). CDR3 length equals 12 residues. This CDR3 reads CASSPNGPGGDF. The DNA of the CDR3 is TGTGCCAGCAGCCCCAATGGGCCAGGTGGCGACTTC. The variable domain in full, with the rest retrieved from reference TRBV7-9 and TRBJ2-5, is DTGVSQNPRHKITKRGQNVTFRCDPISEHNRLYWYRQTLGQGPEFLTYFQNEAQLEKSRLLSDRFSAERPKGSFSTLEIQRTEQGDSAMYLCASSPNGPGGDFGPGTRLLVL.

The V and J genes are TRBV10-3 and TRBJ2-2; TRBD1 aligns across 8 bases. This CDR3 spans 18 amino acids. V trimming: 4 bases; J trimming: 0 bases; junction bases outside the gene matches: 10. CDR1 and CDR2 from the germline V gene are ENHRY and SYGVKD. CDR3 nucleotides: TGTGCCATCAGTGTGACGGGGCGGGGACAGGCGAACACCGGGGAGCTGTTTTTT. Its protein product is CAISVTGRGQANTGELFF.

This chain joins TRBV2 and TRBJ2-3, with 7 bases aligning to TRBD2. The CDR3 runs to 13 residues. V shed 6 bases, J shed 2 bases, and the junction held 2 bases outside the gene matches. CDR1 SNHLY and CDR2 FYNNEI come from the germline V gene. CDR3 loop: CASRRDYTDTQYF. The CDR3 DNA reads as TGTGCCAGCAGACGGGACTACACAGATACGCAGTATTTT. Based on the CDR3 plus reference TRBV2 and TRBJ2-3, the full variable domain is EPEVTQTPSHQVTQMGQEVILRCVPISNHLYFYWYRQILGQKVEFLVSFYNNEISEKSEIFDDQFSVERPDGSNFTLKIRSTKLEDSAMYFCASRRDYTDTQYFGPGTRLTVL.

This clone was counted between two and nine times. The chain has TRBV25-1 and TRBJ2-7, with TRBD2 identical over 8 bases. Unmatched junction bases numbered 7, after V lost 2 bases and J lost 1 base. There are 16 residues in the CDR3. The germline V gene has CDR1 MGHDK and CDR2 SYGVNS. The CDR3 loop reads CASSEVGRGDSYEQYF. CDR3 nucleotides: TGTGCCAGCAGTGAAGTGGGGCGGGGGGATTCCTACGAGCAGTACTTC.

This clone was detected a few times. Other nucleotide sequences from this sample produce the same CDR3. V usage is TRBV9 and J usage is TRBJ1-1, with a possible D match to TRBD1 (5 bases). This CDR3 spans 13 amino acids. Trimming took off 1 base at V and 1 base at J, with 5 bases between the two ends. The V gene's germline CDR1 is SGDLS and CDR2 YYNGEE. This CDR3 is CASSVRGNTEAFF. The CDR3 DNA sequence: TGTGCCAGCAGCGTAAGGGGGAACACTGAAGCTTTCTTT.

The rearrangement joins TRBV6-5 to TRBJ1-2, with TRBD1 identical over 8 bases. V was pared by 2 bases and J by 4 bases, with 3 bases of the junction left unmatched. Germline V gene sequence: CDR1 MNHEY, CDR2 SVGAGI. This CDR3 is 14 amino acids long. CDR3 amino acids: CASSYQGAGYGYTF. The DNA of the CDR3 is TGTGCCAGCAGTTACCAGGGGGCAGGCTATGGCTACACCTTC.

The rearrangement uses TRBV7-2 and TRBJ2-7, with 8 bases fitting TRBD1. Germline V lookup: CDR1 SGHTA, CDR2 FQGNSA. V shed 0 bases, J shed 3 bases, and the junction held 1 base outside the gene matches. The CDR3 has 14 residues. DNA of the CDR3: TGTGCCAGCAGCTTAGCGGACAGGGACTACGAGCAGTACTTC. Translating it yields CASSLADRDYEQYF.

CDR3 DNA: TGTGCCAGCAGCCCTAATACATGGCCGAACACCGGGGAGCTGTTTTTT. Translating it yields CASSPNTWPNTGELFF. V is TRBV7-2 and J is TRBJ2-2; D gene ambiguous. The CDR3 length is 16 residues. Looked up from germline, CDR1 is SGHTA and CDR2 is FQGNSA. Trimming removed 5 bases at V and 0 bases at J, with 13 bases between.

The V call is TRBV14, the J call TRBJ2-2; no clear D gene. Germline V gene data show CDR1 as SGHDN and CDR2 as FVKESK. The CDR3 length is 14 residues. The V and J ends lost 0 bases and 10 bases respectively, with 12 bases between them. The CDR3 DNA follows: TGTGCCAGCAGCCAAGATCGCCCGCAGATGGAGCTGTTTTTT. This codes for CASSQDRPQMELFF. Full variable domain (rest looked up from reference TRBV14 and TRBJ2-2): EAGVTQFPSHSVIEKGQTVTLRCDPISGHDNLYWYRRVMGKEIKFLLHFVKESKQDESGMPNNRFLAERTGGTYSTLKVQPAELEDSGVYFCASSQDRPQMELFFGEGSRLTVL.

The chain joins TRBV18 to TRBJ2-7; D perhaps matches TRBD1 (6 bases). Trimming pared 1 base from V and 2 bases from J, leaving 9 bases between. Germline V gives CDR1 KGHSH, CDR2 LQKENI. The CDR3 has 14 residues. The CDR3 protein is CASSPRGGPYEQYF. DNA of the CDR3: TGTGCCAGCTCACCACGAGGGGGTCCCTACGAGCAGTACTTC.

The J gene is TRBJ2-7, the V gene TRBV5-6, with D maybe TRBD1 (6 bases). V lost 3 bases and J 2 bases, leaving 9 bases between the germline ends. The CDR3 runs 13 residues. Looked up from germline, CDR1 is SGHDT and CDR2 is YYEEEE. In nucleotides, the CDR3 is TGTGCCAGCAGCTGGACAGATACCTACGAGCAGTACTTC. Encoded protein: CASSWTDTYEQYF.

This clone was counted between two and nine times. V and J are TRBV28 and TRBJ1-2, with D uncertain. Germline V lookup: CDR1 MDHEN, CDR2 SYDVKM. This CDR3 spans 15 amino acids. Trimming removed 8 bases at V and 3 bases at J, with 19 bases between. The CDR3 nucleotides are TGTGCCAGCTCGACCCGCCCCAAGTTCGACTATGGCTACACCTTC. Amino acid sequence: CASSTRPKFDYGYTF.

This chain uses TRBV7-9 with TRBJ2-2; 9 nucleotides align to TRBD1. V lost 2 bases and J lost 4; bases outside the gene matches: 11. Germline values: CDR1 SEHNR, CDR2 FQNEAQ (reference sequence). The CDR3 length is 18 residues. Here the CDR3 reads CASSLTSSTGGRTGELFF. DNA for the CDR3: TGTGCCAGCAGCTTAACCTCGTCGACAGGGGGACGCACCGGGGAGCTGTTTTTT. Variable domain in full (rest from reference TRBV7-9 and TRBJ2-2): DTGVSQNPRHKITKRGQNVTFRCDPISEHNRLYWYRQTLGQGPEFLTYFQNEAQLEKSRLLSDRFSAERPKGSFSTLEIQRTEQGDSAMYLCASSLTSSTGGRTGELFFGEGSRLTVL.

The CDR3 reads CASSLSSHLYEQYF. The CDR3 DNA follows: TGTGCCAGCAGTTTATCTTCCCACCTCTACGAGCAGTACTTC. The rearrangement uses TRBV27 and TRBJ2-7; D remains ambiguous. The ends were cut back, 0 bases at V and 3 bases at J, with 9 bases in the middle. Germline loops: CDR1 MNHEY, CDR2 SMNVEV (reference sequence). This CDR3 is 14 amino acids long.

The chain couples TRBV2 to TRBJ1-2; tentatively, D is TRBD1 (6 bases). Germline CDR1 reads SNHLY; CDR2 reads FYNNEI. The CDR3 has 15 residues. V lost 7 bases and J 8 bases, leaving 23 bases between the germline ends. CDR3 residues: CASKRLPEGVAGYTF. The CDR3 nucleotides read TGTGCCAGCAAGAGGCTCCCTGAGGGGGTGGCGGGCTACACCTTC.

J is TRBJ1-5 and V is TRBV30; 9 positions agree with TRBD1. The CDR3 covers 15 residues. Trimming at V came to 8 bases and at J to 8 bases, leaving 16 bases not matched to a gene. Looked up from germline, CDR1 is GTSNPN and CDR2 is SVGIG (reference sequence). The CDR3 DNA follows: TGTGCCGTGGGAAAAACCGGGACAGGGCTAAAGCCCCAGCATTTT. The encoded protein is CAVGKTGTGLKPQHF.

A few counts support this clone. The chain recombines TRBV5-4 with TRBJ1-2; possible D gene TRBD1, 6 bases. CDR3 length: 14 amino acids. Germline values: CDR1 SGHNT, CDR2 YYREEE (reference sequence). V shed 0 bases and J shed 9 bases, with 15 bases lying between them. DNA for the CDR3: TGTGCCAGCAGCTTGGTTTCAGGGGAGGGGAGCTACACCTTC. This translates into CASSLVSGEGSYTF.

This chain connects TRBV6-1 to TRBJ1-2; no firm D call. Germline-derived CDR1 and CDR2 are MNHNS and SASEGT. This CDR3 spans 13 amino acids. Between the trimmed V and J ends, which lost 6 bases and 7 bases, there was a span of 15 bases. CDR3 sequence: CASSPSGFIGYTF. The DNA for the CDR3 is TGTGCCAGCAGCCCTTCCGGTTTCATTGGCTACACCTTC.

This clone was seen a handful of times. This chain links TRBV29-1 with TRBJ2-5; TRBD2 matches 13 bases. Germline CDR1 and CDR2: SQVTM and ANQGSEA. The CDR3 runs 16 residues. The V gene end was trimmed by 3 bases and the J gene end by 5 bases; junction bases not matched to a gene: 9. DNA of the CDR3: TGCAGCGTTGAGATTACTAGCGGGAGGGGATGGGAGACCCAGTACTTC. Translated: CSVEITSGRGWETQYF. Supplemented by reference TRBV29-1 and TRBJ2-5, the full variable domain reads SAVISQKPSRDICQRGTSLTIQCQVDSQVTMMFWYRQQPGQSLTLIATANQGSEATYESGFVIDKFPISRPNLTFSTLTVSNMSPEDSSIYLCSVEITSGRGWETQYFGPGTRLLVL.

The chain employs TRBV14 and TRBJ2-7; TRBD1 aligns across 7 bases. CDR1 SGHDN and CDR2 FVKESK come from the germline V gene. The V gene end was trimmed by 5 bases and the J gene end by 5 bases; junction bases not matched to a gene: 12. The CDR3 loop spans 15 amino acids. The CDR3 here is CASSFRQGLFHEQYF. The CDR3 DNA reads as TGTGCCAGCAGCTTTCGACAGGGCCTTTTCCACGAGCAGTACTTC.

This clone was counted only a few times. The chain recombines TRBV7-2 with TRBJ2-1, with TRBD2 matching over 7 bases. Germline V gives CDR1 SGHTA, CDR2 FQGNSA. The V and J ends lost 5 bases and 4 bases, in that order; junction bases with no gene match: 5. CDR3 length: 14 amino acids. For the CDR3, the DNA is TGTGCCAGCAGCACTGAGCGGGGTTACAATGAGCAGTTCTTC. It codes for CASSTERGYNEQFF.